The T cell receptor beta chain under discussion was sequenced for a study of cytomegalovirus exposure and HLA in healthy donors. Overall study results and limits: Reports indicated that the classifier achieved high specificity and sensitivity in diagnosing cytomegalovirus status.

PCR used 60 Vbeta primers and 13 Jbeta primers. The assay was immunoSEQ multiplex PCR, and TCRdb's table has in-frame clones only and misses some. The sample includes approximately 120,000 clones, 78% of them seen just once. The CDR3 is made up of 11 amino acids. V was pared by 7 bases and J by 3 bases, with 10 bases between. The germline gives CDR1 SQVTM, CDR2 ANQGSEA. Comment on this clone: Its antigen is currently unknown.

The chain uses TRBV29-1 and TRBJ2-7; D is unclear. Sequencing was carried out using PBMCs. This sequence originates from a man in his forties or fifties in good health and CMV-seronegative. Here the CDR3 DNA reads TGCAGCGCCAAACTGAGCTACGAGCAGTACTTC. Translating it yields CSAKLSYEQYF.